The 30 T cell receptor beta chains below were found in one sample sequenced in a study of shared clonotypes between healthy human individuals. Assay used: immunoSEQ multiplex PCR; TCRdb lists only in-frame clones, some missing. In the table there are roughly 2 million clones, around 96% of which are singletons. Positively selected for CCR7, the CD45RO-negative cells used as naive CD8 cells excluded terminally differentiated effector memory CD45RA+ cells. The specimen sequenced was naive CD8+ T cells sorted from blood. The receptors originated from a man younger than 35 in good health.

CDR3 nucleotides: TGTGCCAGCAGTACACACCGGGACACCGGCTCGTACGAGCAGTACTTC. As protein: CASSTHRDTGSYEQYF. The chain uses TRBV28 and TRBJ2-7, with D maybe TRBD1 (6 bases). In germline, CDR1 is MDHEN, CDR2 SYDVKM. Trimming stripped 5 bases from V and 4 bases from J, with 21 bases between. The CDR3 sequence is 16 residues long.

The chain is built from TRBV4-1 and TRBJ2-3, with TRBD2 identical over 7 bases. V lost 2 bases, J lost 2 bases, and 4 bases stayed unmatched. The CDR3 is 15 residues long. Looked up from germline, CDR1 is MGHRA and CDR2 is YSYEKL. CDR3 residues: CASSQSGDPTDTQYF. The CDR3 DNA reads TGCGCCAGCAGCCAAAGCGGGGACCCCACAGATACGCAGTATTTT.

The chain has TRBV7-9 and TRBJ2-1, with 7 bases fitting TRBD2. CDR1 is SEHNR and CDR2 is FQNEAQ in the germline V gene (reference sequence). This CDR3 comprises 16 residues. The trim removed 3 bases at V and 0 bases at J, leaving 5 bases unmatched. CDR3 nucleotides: TGTGCCAGCAGCTTGGGCCTAGCGGTCTCCTACAATGAGCAGTTCTTC. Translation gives CASSLGLAVSYNEQFF.

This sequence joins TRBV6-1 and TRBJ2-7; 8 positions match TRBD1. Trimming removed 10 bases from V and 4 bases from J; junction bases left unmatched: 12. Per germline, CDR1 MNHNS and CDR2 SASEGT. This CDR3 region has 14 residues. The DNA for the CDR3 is TGTGCCACCAGACTTTGGGACAGGACTTACGAGCAGTACTTC. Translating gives CATRLWDRTYEQYF.

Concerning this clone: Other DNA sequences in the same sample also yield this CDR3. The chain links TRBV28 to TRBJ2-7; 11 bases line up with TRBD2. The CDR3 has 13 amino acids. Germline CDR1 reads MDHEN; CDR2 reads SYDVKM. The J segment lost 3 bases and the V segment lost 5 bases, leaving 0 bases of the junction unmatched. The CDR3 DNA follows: TGTGCCAGCAGTCTAGCGGGGGGCTACGAGCAGTACTTC. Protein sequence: CASSLAGGYEQYF.

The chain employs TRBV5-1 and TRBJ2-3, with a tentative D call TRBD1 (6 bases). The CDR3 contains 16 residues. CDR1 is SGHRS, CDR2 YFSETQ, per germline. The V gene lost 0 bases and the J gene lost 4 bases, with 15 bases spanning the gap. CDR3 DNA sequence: TGCGCCAGCAGCTTGGTGGGGGCAGTCCCCCCAGATACGCAGTATTTT. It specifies CASSLVGAVPPDTQYF. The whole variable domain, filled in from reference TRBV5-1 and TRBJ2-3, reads KAGVTQTPRYLIKTRGQQVTLSCSPISGHRSVSWYQQTPGQGLQFLFEYFSETQRNKGNFPGRFSGRQFSNSRSEMNVSTLELGDSALYLCASSLVGAVPPDTQYFGPGTRLTVL.

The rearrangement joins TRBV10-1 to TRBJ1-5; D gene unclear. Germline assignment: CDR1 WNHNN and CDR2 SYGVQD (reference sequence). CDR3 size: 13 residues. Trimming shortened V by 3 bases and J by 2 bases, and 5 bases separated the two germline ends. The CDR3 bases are TGCGCCAGCAGTGAAGTCGGCAATCAGCCCCAGCATTTT. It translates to CASSEVGNQPQHF.

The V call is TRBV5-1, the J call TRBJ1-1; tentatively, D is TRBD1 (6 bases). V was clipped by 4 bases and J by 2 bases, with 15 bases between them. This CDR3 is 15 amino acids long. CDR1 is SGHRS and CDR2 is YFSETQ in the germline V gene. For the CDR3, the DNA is TGCGCCAGCAGCGCCGATAAGACAGGAAACACTGAAGCTTTCTTT. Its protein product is CASSADKTGNTEAFF.

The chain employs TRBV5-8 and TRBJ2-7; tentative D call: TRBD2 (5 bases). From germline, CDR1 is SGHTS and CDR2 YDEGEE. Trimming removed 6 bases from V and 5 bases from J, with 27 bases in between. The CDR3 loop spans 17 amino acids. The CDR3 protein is CASTYQPEGPTGDEQYF. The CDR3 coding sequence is TGTGCCAGCACCTACCAGCCCGAGGGCCCAACTGGCGACGAGCAGTACTTC.

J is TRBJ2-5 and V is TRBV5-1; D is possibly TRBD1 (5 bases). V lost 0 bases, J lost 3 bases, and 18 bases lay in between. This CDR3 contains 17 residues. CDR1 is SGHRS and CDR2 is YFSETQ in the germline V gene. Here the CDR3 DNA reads TGCGCCAGCAGCTTGGCCCTAAGGGGCGAAGGGGAAGAGACCCAGTACTTC. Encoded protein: CASSLALRGEGEETQYF.

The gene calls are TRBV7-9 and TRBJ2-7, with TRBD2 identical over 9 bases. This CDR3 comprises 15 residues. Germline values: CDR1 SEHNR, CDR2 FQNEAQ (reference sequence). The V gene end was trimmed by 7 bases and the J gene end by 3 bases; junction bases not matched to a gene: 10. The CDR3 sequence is CASTPAGTSLYEQYF. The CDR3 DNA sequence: TGTGCCAGCACCCCAGCCGGGACTAGCCTCTACGAGCAGTACTTC.

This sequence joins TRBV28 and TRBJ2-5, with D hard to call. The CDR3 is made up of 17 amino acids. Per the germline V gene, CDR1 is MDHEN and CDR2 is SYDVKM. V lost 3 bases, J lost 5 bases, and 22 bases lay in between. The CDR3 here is CASSFASQFGLLETQYF. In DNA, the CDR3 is TGTGCCAGCAGTTTCGCCTCGCAGTTTGGGCTGCTCGAGACCCAGTACTTC.

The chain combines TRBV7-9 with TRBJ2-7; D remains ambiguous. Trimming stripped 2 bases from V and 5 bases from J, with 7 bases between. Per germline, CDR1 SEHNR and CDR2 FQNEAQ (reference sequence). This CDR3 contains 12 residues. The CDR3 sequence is CASSLMIDEQYF. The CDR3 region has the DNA TGTGCCAGCAGCTTAATGATCGACGAGCAGTACTTC.

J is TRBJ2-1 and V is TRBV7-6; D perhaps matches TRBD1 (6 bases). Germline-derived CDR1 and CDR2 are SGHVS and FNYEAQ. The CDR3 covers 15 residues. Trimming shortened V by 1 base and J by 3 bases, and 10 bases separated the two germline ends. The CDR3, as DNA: TGTGCCAGCAGCTTAGGACAGGCCCTCTACAATGAGCAGTTCTTC. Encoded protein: CASSLGQALYNEQFF.

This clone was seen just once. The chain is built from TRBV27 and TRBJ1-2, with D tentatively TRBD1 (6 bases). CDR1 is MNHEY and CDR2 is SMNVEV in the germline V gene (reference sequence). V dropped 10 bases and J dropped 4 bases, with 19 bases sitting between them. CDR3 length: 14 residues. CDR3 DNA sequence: TGTGCCACCTCTATGGGGGGGGCGAGCTATGGCTACACCTTC. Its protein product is CATSMGGASYGYTF.

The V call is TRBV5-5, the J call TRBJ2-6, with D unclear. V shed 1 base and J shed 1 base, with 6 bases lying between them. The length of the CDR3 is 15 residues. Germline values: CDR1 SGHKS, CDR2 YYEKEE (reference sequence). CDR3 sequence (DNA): TGTGCCAGCAGCTTGTATGGATCTGGGGCCAACGTCCTGACTTTC. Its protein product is CASSLYGSGANVLTF.

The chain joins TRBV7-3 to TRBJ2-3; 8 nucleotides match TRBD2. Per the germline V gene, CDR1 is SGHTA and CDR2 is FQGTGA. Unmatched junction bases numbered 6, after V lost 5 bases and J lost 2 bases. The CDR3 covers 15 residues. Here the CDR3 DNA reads TGTGCCAGCAGCCCGTCGGGGGGGGCCACAGATACGCAGTATTTT. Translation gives CASSPSGGATDTQYF.

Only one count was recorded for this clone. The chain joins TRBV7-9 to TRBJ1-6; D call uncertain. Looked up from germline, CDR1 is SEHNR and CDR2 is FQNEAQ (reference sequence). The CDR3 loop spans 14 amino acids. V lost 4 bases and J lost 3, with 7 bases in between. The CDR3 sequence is CASSWTDYNSPLHF. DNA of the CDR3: TGTGCCAGCAGCTGGACGGACTATAATTCACCCCTCCACTTT.

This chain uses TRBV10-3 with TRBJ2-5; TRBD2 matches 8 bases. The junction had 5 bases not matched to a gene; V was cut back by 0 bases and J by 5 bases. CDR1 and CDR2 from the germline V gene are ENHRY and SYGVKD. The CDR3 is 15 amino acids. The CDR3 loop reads CAISESSGGGETQYF. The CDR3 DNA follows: TGTGCCATCAGTGAGTCCAGCGGGGGCGGGGAGACCCAGTACTTC.

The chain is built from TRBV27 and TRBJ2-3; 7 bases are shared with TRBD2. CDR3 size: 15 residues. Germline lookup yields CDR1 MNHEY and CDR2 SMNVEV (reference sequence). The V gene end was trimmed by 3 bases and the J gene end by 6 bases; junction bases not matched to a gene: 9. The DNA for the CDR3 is TGTGCCAGCAGTTTTATCGTTAGCGGGTCTGATACGCAGTATTTT. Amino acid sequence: CASSFIVSGSDTQYF.

Here the CDR3 reads CASSFSDSYTEAFF. CDR3 DNA sequence: TGTGCCAGCAGCTTCTCTGACTCTTACACTGAAGCTTTCTTT. J is TRBJ1-1 and V is TRBV7-6, with unresolved D. The V end was cut by 3 bases, the J end by 3 bases, with 11 bases between. The CDR3 sequence is 14 residues long. From germline, CDR1 is SGHVS and CDR2 FNYEAQ.

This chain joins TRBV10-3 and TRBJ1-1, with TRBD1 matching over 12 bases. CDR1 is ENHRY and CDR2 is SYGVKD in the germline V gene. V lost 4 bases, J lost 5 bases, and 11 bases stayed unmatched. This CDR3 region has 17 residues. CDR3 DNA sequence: TGTGCCATCAGTGGGGACAGGGGGCTCGAGAGGGCGACTGAAGCTTTCTTT. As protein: CAISGDRGLERATEAFF.

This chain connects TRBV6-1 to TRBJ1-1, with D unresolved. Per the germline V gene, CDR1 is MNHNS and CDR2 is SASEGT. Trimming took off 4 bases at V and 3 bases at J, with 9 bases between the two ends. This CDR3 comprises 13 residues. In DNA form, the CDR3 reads TGTGCCAGCAGTGTCATACAGTACACTGAAGCTTTCTTT. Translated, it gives CASSVIQYTEAFF.

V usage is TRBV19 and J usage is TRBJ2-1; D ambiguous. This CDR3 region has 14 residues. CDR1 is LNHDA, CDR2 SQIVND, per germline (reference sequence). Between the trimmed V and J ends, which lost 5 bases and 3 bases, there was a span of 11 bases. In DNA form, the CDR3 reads TGTGCCAGTAGTCCTTCCTCCGGCTACAATGAGCAGTTCTTC. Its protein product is CASSPSSGYNEQFF. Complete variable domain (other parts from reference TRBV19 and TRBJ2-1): DGGITQSPKYLFRKEGQNVTLSCEQNLNHDAMYWYRQDPGQGLRLIYYSQIVNDFQKGDIAEGYSVSREKKESFPLTVTSAQKNPTAFYLCASSPSSGYNEQFFGPGTRLTVL.

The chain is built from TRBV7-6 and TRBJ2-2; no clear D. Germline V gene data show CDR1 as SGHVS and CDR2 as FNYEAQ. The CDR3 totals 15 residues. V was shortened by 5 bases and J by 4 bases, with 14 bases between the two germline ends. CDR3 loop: CASSGASGITGELFF. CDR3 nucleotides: TGTGCCAGCAGCGGCGCTTCGGGTATCACCGGGGAGCTGTTTTTT.

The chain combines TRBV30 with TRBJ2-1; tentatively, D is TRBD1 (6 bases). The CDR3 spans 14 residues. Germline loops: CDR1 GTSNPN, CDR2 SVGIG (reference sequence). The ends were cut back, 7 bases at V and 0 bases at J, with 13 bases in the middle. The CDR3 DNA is TGTGCCTCATTGGGACATCGCTCCTACAATGAGCAGTTCTTC. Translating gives CASLGHRSYNEQFF.

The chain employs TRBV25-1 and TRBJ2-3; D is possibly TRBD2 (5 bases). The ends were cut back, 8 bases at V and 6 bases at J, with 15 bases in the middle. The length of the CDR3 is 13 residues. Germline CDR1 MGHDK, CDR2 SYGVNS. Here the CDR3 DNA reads TGTGCCAGCGAGGGCAGGTTCGGTGATACGCAGTATTTT. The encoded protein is CASEGRFGDTQYF.

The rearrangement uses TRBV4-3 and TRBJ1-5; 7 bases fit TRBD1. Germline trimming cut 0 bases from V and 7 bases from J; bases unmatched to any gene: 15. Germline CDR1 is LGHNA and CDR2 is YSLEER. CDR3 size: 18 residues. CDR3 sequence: CASSQDPTGGQVEQPQHF. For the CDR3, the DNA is TGCGCCAGCAGCCAAGATCCCACAGGCGGACAGGTAGAACAGCCCCAGCATTTT.

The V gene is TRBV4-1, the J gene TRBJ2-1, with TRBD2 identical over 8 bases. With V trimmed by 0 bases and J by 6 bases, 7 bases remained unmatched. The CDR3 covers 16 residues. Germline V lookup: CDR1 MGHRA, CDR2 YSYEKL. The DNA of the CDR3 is TGCGCCAGCAGCCAAGATAAAGCGGGAGTTGGCAATGAGCAGTTCTTC. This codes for CASSQDKAGVGNEQFF.

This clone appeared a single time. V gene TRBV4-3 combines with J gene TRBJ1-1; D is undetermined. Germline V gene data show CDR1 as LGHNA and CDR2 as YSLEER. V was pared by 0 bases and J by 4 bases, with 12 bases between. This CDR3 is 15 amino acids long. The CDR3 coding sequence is TGCGCCAGCAGCCAAGATATCTGGGGTACCACTGAAGCTTTCTTT. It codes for CASSQDIWGTTEAFF.